What follows describes a single TCR beta chain. This clone has only a few counts. Its antigen is unknown. Per-base quality was not reported, and no clone a single base away is much larger than it. The source of the sample is a study of blood T cell repertoires in COVID-19 (dated by TCRdb to 2020 to 2022). Looking at the study overall: Samples covering the acute and convalescent phases of COVID-19 were provided by collaborators in the United States, Italy and Spain. The repertoires were released in a freely available public database meant as a resource for research on the immune response to SARS-CoV-2. Where HLA class I and class II types were available, the types were taken from metadata supplied by the sample provider, not from assay-based typing. The samples were drawn from the first 160 participants of the ongoing ImmuneRACE study and from 950 to 1,500 subjects provided by 6 global collaborators. Subjects who had been exposed to COVID-19, were actively infected with it, or had recovered from it provided the deeply sampled blood TCRbeta repertoires that made up the dataset. The material from the prospective study consisted of cDNA or gDNA derived from T cells, B-cell-depleted T cells, or PBMCs. A de-identified subject ID, COVID-19 status, age in years and sex were almost always included in the sample metadata.

V loses 2 bases, J loses 1 base, and the germline ends lie 11 bases apart. The germline V gene encodes CDR1 SGHVS and CDR2 FQNEAQ. The CDR3 runs 15 residues from the cysteine to the phenylalanine. CDR3 DNA is the only sequence kept; it has 45 bases, read in frame from the first base. TCRbeta CDR3 regions were amplified from genomic DNA using the immunoSEQ Assay, a bias-controlled multiplex PCR. Per the source publication's procedure: Nucleated cell counts per sample were estimated from amplification of reference gene primers within the assay. To quantify the absolute abundance of each unique TCRbeta CDR3 rearrangement, sequence reads were collapsed and filtered. Productive Simpson clonality was computed per sample as the square root of Simpson's diversity index over productive rearrangements. Not all clones reach the TCRdb copy of this immuneACCESS table, which keeps in-frame sequences only. Checked studies attribute under half of the gap to unresolved V genes and leave the rest unexplained. V and J calls plus clone size are reproduced from that table; the DNA served to infer D and trimming. The sample records around 63,000 clones, about 91% of which are singletons. In total, the top ten clones hold approximately 17% of the sample.

Each collaborating institution followed its own protocols to collect whole blood in K2EDTA tubes. For TCRbeta analysis, collaborator samples were shipped as frozen whole blood, as isolated PBMCs, or as DNA extracted from either sample type. Paper-wide results and their limitations: Clinical and demographic metadata were provided uncurated, with the amount varying by source and participant.

Sequencing was done on a sample of peripheral blood. The origin of this receptor is an elderly woman with active COVID-19. The V and J segments used are TRBV7-8 and TRBJ1-1; the D gene is unclear. The sequenced DNA is TGTGCCAGCAGCTTACGGGGAAGAAGGAACACTGAAGCTTTCTTT. It translates to CASSLRGRRNTEAFF.